This paragraph reports one T cell receptor (beta chain). Its specificity is not known. The data were obtained in a study of beta chain features in type 1 diabetes. The wider study: The patient and healthy donor groups were comparable for age, gender and cell yields.

Study-level points and caveats: Reduced insertions and increased deletions marked VDJ junctions in type 1 diabetes patients. The study found that naive, central memory and Treg TCRB repertoires appeared more similar in patients than in healthy donors. In every one of the four CD4+ subsets, TCRB CDR3s were moderately but significantly shorter in Type 1 diabetes patients.

Expressed TCRB transcripts were sequenced, since all the RNA that had been isolated was reverse transcribed. Libraries were prepared by immunoSEQ multiplex PCR; TCRdb keeps only in-frame clonotypes and omits some of them. Of 300,000 to 400,000 clones in the sample, more than 9.5% were seen once. Trimming removed 2 bases at V and 5 bases at J, with 12 bases between. CDR1 SGHVS and CDR2 FNYEAQ come from the germline V gene. This CDR3 has 14 residues. Source material: naive CD4+ T cells from blood. The sequence was obtained from a woman in her 30s in good health. The genes are TRBV7-6 and TRBJ2-5, with D perhaps TRBD1 (5 bases). The CDR3 protein is CASSLRMGLETQYF. CDR3 nucleotide sequence: TGTGCCAGCAGCTTAAGGATGGGGCTGGAGACCCAGTACTTC.